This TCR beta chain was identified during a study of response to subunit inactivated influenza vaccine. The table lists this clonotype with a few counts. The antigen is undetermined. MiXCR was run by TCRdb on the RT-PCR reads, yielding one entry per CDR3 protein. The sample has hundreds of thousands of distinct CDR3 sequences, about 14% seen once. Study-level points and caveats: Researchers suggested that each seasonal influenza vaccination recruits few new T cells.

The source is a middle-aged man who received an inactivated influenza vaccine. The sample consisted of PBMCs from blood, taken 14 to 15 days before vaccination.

The CDR3 is CASSPDRDSTEAFF. DNA for the CDR3: TGTGCCAGCTCACCGGACAGGGATTCCACTGAAGCTTTCTTT. The chain combines TRBV18 with TRBJ1-1; 8 bases line up with TRBD1. The CDR3 is 14 amino acids. Germline V gene lookup returns CDR1 KGHSH and CDR2 LQKENI. J gave up 4 bases and V 3 bases, and 4 bases lay outside the gene matches.